The rows below give T cell receptor beta chains drawn from one sample of a study of shared clonotypes between healthy human individuals. Produced via immunoSEQ multiplex PCR; TCRdb's table is partial and in-frame only. The sample has some 1,100,000 clones, 75% to 85% seen once. The sample was memory CD4+ T cells from PBMCs. The receptors here all came from a man between 18 and 35 years old in good health. Some clones in this sample may be carry-over from other donors' samples. Each CDR3 is given with its conserved first and last residue. Each record gives: V gene, J gene, clone size, CDR3 length, D gene, CDR3 DNA, CDR3 protein. The D gene is left open where the match is weak. Part of the rows lack a size; the others show once, few, many or a class for expanded clones.

TRBV6-6,TRBJ1-5,.,15,.,TGTGCCAGCAGCTACGGACAGCTCAGCAATCAGCCCCAGCATTTT,CASSYGQLSNQPQHF
TRBV7-2,TRBJ1-1,.,15,.,TGTGCCAGCAGCTTAGTCCCACAGGTGGGCACTGAAGCTTTCTTT,CASSLVPQVGTEAFF
TRBV6-6,TRBJ1-1,.,14,TRBD1,TGTGCCAGCAGTCTGACAGGGAGGGACACTGAAGCTTTCTTT,CASSLTGRDTEAFF
TRBV4-1,TRBJ2-7,.,16,.,TGCGCCAGCAGCCAAGGGACAGCTTCATCCTACTACGAGCAGTACTTC,CASSQGTASSYYEQYF
TRBV2,TRBJ2-2,.,16,TRBD1,TGTGCCAGCAGTAAACAGGGGGCAGGAGACACCGGGGAGCTGTTTTTT,CASSKQGAGDTGELFF
TRBV7-6,TRBJ2-2,.,16,.,TGTGCCAGCAGCTTACTGGGGGAGCCGAACACCGGGGAGCTGTTTTTT,CASSLLGEPNTGELFF
TRBV5-1,TRBJ1-4,.,14,.,TGCGCCAGCAGCTTGGCGACCCATAATGAAAAACTGTTTTTT,CASSLATHNEKLFF
TRBV2,TRBJ2-5,once,14,.,TGTGCCAGCAGCCGGACAGACGTCCAAGAGACCCAGTACTTC,CASSRTDVQETQYF
TRBV28,TRBJ2-7,.,13,.,TGTGCCAGCAGTTTATCGGGCCTCTACGAGCAGTACTTC,CASSLSGLYEQYF
TRBV4-2,TRBJ2-2,once,17,TRBD2,TGTGCCAGCAGCCGGATTGCGGGAGGTACAAACACCGGGGAGCTGTTTTTT,CASSRIAGGTNTGELFF
TRBV7-2,TRBJ1-2,few,16,.,TGTGCCAGCAGCTTAGGGTCCATCCGGGACGACTATGGCTACACCTTC,CASSLGSIRDDYGYTF
TRBV29-1,TRBJ1-2,once,14,TRBD1,TGCAGCGTTGATGGACAGGGGGCGAGCTATGGCTACACCTTC,CSVDGQGASYGYTF
TRBV28,TRBJ2-7,.,15,.,TGTGCCAGCAGACCGACCGGGACCGTCCCCTACGAGCAGTACTTC,CASRPTGTVPYEQYF
TRBV5-6,TRBJ1-5,.,13,.,TGTGCCAGCAGCCTGGGACGGAATCAGCCCCAGCATTTT,CASSLGRNQPQHF
TRBV25-1,TRBJ2-5,.,13,.,TGTGCCAGCTGCGTATTGGGAGGAGAGACCCAGTACTTC,CASCVLGGETQYF
TRBV7-2,TRBJ2-7,.,13,.,TGTGCCAGCAGCTCACAAAGTTCCCACGAGCAGTACTTC,CASSSQSSHEQYF
TRBV28,TRBJ1-1,.,14,.,TGTGCCAGCAGTCCCCTGGGACGCAACACTGAAGCTTTCTTT,CASSPLGRNTEAFF